Each of the 12 T cell receptor beta chains below was sequenced from the same sample in a study of blood T cells in healthy people across ages. Next came a second PCR, run for about 6 to 11 cycles, which used a sample-barcoded 5' primer along with a J-beta primer mix. TCRdb re-called the 5' RACE reads through MiXCR, storing one row per CDR3 protein. The sample shows 1,800,000 or so distinct CDR3 sequences, 30% to 40% of them seen only once. Sequenced sample: blood. All receptors derive from a human donor in good health.

This rearrangement joins TRBV20-1 to TRBJ2-5, with 7 bases identical to TRBD2. In germline, CDR1 is DFQATT, CDR2 SNEGSKA (reference sequence). The trim removed 6 bases at V and 2 bases at J, leaving 9 bases unmatched. There are 14 residues in the CDR3. For the CDR3, the DNA is TGCAGTGCCCGATTGCGGGACTATCAAGAGACCCAGTACTTC. Translation: CSARLRDYQETQYF.

This clonotype is a singleton in its sample. This chain connects TRBV9 to TRBJ1-6, with no clear D. V was shortened by 2 bases and J by 3 bases, with 6 bases between the two germline ends. Per the germline V gene, CDR1 is SGDLS and CDR2 is YYNGEE. The CDR3 length is 14 residues. The CDR3: CASSVRDYNSPLHF. The CDR3 coding sequence is TGTGCCAGCAGCGTCCGCGACTATAATTCACCCCTCCACTTT.

This chain joins TRBV29-1 and TRBJ1-2; 12 positions match TRBD1. The CDR3 sequence is 16 residues long. The V and J ends lost 2 bases and 7 bases, in that order; junction bases with no gene match: 11. CDR1 is SQVTM and CDR2 is ANQGSEA in the germline V gene. The CDR3 DNA is TGCAGCGTTGAAAGTTGGTCGGGACAGGGGGCCGGTGGCTACACCTTC. Its protein is CSVESWSGQGAGGYTF.

This clonotype came up a few times. The chain carries TRBV7-9 and TRBJ2-3, with a tentative D call TRBD2 (5 bases). The CDR3 spans 13 residues. V was trimmed by 4 bases and J by 4 bases, leaving 9 bases between them. In germline, CDR1 is SEHNR, CDR2 FQNEAQ (reference sequence). CDR3: CASSSRRSDTQYF. CDR3 in DNA: TGTGCCAGCAGCTCTAGGAGGTCAGATACGCAGTATTTT.

This clonotype was detected only a few times. The gene calls are TRBV28 and TRBJ2-3; 8 bases are shared with TRBD2. V lost 5 bases to trimming and J lost 4 bases; unmatched junction nucleotides: 8. Germline V lookup: CDR1 MDHEN, CDR2 SYDVKM. The CDR3 consists of 15 residues. CDR3 residues: CASSLPREGSDTQYF. CDR3 sequence (DNA): TGTGCCAGCAGTCTCCCCCGGGAGGGTTCAGATACGCAGTATTTT. Full variable domain (rest looked up from reference TRBV28 and TRBJ2-3): DVKVTQSSRYLVKRTGEKVFLECVQDMDHENMFWYRQDPGLGLRLIYFSYDVKMKEKGDIPEGYSVSREKKERFSLILESASTNQTSMYLCASSLPREGSDTQYFGPGTRLTVL.

The table lists this clonotype with a few counts. The CDR3 coding sequence is TGTGCCAGCAGCTTACCCCGAGGCCAATCGAGCTCCTACAATGAGCAGTTCTTC. It codes for CASSLPRGQSSSYNEQFF. The chain joins TRBV7-2 to TRBJ2-1; D call uncertain. The CDR3 covers 18 residues. Trimming stripped 2 bases from V and 0 bases from J, with 17 bases between. Germline CDR1 SGHTA, CDR2 FQGNSA.

This clonotype was counted ten times or more. V gene TRBV6-5 combines with J gene TRBJ2-7; D is tentatively TRBD1 or TRBD2 (5 bases each). The CDR3 sequence is 14 residues long. V lost 6 bases to trimming and J lost 0 bases, with 12 bases between them. Germline loops: CDR1 MNHEY, CDR2 SVGAGI. The CDR3 protein is CASRGRTSSYEQYF. CDR3 in DNA: TGTGCCAGCAGGGGACGGACAAGCTCCTACGAGCAGTACTTC.

V and J are TRBV29-1 and TRBJ2-5; 9 nucleotides align to TRBD1. The V segment lost 6 bases and the J segment 5 bases; nucleotides outside the gene matches: 10. This CDR3 has 14 residues. In germline, CDR1 is SQVTM, CDR2 ANQGSEA. CDR3 amino acids: CSVQGQGYRETQYF. In nucleotides, the CDR3 is TGCAGCGTCCAGGGACAGGGTTATCGGGAGACCCAGTACTTC.

The chain employs TRBV7-2 and TRBJ2-5; either TRBD1 or TRBD2 may supply D (5 bases each). V lost 4 bases and J lost 4, with 19 bases in between. This CDR3 has 16 amino acids. Germline V gene lookup returns CDR1 SGHTA and CDR2 FQGNSA. CDR3 region: CASSSSGTGLGETQYF. In nucleotides, the CDR3 is TGTGCCAGCAGCTCTTCCGGGACGGGTTTGGGAGAGACCCAGTACTTC.

There are a few counts of this clonotype. This chain connects TRBV3-1 to TRBJ2-5, with D perhaps TRBD2 (5 bases). Germline V lookup: CDR1 LGHDT, CDR2 YNNKEL (reference sequence). Trimming left V 2 bases short and J 11 bases short, with 15 bases between. The CDR3 runs 13 residues. The CDR3: CASSQPAKREQYF. The CDR3 bases are TGTGCCAGCAGCCAACCCGCAAAGAGGGAGCAGTACTTC.

This sequence joins TRBV5-5 and TRBJ2-7; TRBD1 is a possible D gene (6 bases). The germline V and J ends were trimmed by 0 bases and 1 base, with 14 bases remaining between them. CDR3 length: 16 amino acids. Germline CDR1 is SGHKS and CDR2 is YYEKEE (reference sequence). The CDR3 nucleotides are TGTGCCAGCAGCTTGGGTGTAGGGACACTATCCTACGAGCAGTACTTC. This translates into CASSLGVGTLSYEQYF.

V and J are TRBV7-2 and TRBJ2-7; TRBD1 is a possible D gene (6 bases). Germline CDR1 and CDR2: SGHTA and FQGNSA. Trimming pared 4 bases from V and 0 bases from J, leaving 13 bases between. CDR3 length: 15 amino acids. The CDR3 nucleotides read TGTGCCAGCAGCTCTGTAGTAGGGGGCTCCTACGAGCAGTACTTC. Its translation is CASSSVVGGSYEQYF.